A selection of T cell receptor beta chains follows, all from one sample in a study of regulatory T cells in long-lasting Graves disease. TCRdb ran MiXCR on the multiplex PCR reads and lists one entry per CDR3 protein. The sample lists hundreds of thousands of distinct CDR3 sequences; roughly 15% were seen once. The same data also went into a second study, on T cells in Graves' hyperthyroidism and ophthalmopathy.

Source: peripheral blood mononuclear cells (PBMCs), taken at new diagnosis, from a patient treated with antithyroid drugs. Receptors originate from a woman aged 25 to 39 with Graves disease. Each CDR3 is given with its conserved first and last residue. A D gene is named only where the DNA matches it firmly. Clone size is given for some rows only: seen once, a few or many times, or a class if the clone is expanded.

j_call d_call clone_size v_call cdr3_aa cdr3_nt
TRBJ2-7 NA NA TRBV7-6 CASSLGRGRGGEQYF TGTGCCAGCAGCTTGGGCAGGGGGCGGGGGGGCGAGCAGTACTTC
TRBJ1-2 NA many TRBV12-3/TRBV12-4 CASSFSQPANYGYTF TGTGCCAGCAGTTTTTCACAGCCCGCTAACTATGGCTACACCTTC
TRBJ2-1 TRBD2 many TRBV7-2 CASSLVGSGSFHEQFF TGTGCCAGCAGCTTAGTGGGTAGCGGGAGTTTCCATGAGCAGTTCTTC
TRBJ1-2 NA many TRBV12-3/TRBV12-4 CASTYGGGSYGYTF TGTGCCAGCACTTACGGGGGCGGTAGCTATGGCTACACCTTC
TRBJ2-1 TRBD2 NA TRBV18 CASSRFASGIEQFF TGTGCCAGCTCACGGTTTGCTAGCGGGATCGAGCAGTTCTTC
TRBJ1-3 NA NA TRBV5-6 CASSLAPTASGNTIYF TGTGCCAGCAGCTTGGCTCCGACAGCCTCTGGAAACACCATATATTTT
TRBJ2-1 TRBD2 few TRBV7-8 CASSLTGTSGRAYNEQFF TGTGCCAGCAGCTTGACCGGGACTAGCGGGAGGGCCTACAATGAGCAGTTCTTC
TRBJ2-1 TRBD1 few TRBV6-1 CASRYRQGASSYNEQFF TGTGCCAGCAGGTACCGACAGGGGGCCTCCTCCTACAATGAGCAGTTCTTC
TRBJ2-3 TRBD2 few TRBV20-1 CSARSAGVQTQYF TGCAGTGCTAGGTCTGCGGGAGTTCAGACGCAGTATTTT
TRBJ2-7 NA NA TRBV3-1 CASSRGSEQYF TGTGCCAGCAGCCGGGGATCCGAGCAGTACTTC
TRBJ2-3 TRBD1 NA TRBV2 CASRTGTGITDTQYF TGTGCCAGCAGGACCGGGACAGGGATCACAGATACGCAGTATTTT
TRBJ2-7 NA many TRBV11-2 CASSPAGYEQYF TGTGCCAGCAGCCCGGCGGGGTACGAGCAGTACTTC
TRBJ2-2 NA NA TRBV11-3 CASSLDGGGELFF TGTGCCAGCAGCTTGGACGGTGGCGGGGAGCTGTTTTTT
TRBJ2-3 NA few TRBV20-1 CSAAKGSLTDTQYF TGCAGTGCCGCGAAAGGCTCCCTCACAGATACGCAGTATTTT
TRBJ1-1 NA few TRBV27 CASSFSRLSTEAFF TGTGCCAGCAGTTTTAGCAGGTTGAGCACTGAAGCTTTCTTT
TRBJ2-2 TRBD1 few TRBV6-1 CASRIRGQLTGELFF TGTGCCAGCAGAATAAGGGGACAGCTTACCGGGGAGCTGTTTTTT
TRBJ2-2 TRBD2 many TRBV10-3 CAISGSSGRAAGELFF TGTGCCATCAGTGGGAGTAGCGGGAGGGCCGCCGGGGAGCTGTTTTTT
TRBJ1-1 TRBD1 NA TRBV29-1 CSVESPGQELNTEAFF TGCAGCGTTGAATCTCCGGGACAGGAATTGAACACTGAAGCTTTCTTT
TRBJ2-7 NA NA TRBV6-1 CATGRGHSYEQYF TGTGCCACCGGGCGAGGGCACTCCTACGAGCAGTACTTC
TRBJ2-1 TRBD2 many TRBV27 CASSRPGGGRIYEQFF TGTGCCAGCAGCCGCCCCGGCGGCGGGAGAATTTATGAGCAGTTCTTC
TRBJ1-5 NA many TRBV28 CASSLNLGWSRTIGNQPQHF TGTGCCAGCAGTTTAAACTTAGGCTGGTCTCGCACTATCGGCAATCAGCCCCAGCATTTT
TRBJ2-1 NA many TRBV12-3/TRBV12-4 CASSFRDSYNEQFF TGTGCCAGCAGCTTTCGGGATTCCTACAATGAGCAGTTCTTC
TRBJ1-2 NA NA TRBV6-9 CASSSVANYGYTF TGTGCCAGCAGTTCCGTAGCTAACTATGGCTACACCTTC
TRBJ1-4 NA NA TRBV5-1 CASSLWGGPATNEKLFF TGCGCCAGCAGCTTGTGGGGGGGGCCTGCAACTAATGAAAAACTGTTTTTT
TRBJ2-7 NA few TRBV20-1 CSAGGGLATYEQYF TGCAGTGCCGGGGGCGGGCTAGCGACATACGAGCAGTACTTC
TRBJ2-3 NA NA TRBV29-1 CSDLGGADVTDTQYF TGCAGCGACCTAGGGGGGGCAGACGTCACAGATACGCAGTATTTT
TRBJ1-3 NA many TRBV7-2 CASSLGGGGSGNTIYF TGTGCCAGCAGCTTAGGGGGCGGGGGCTCTGGAAACACCATATATTTT
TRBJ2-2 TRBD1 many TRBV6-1 CASSDRGTVGELFF TGTGCCAGCAGTGACAGGGGGACGGTTGGGGAGCTGTTTTTT
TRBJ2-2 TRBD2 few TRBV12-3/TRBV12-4 CASSFRRAGKTGELFF TGTGCCAGCAGTTTTAGGAGAGCGGGAAAGACCGGGGAGCTGTTTTTT